This paragraph covers one TCR beta chain sequence. The gene names given are mouse names. The read falls 4 residues short of the CDR3 end, and the missing part is taken from the germline J gene. The data were taken from a study of CD8+ T cells in alopecia areata. Extracted from the samples, RNA was reverse transcribed into cDNA to serve as the sequencing template. Only in-frame clones appear in the TCRdb table, and some are missing; sequencing was by immunoSEQ multiplex PCR. Observed in the sample are some 110,000 clones, none of them singletons. CDR3 length: 19 residues. V was clipped by 0 bases and J by 3 bases; unmatched bases: 11. Germline CDR1 SGHSA, CDR2 FRNQAP.

This clonotype originated in a C3H/HeJ mouse with alopecia areata. MHC haplotype of the mouse line: H2-k. This chain joins TRBV16 and TRBJ2-7, with 13 bases lining up with TRBD2. Sequenced: lesional skin. CDR3 DNA (partial): TGTGCAAGCAGCTTAGAGAGGGGACTGGGGGGGGATCCTTTCTAT. Amino acids: CASSLERGLGGDPFY. The whole CDR3 region reads CASSLERGLGGDPFYEQYF. The entire variable domain, with the rest obtained from reference TRBV16 and TRBJ2-7, is as follows: NAGVIQTPRHKVTGKGQEATLWCEPISGHSAVFWYRQTIVQGLEFLTYFRNQAPIDDSGMPKERFSAQMPNQSHSTLKIQSTQPQDSAVYLCASSLERGLGGDPFYEQYFGPGTRLTVL.